Detailed here is one T cell receptor beta chain. V shed 8 bases and J 1 base; nucleotides not matched to a gene: 8. The germline CDR1 and CDR2 sequences are SGHTA and FQGNSA. CDR3 length equals 14 residues. As originally analysed: Researchers report that nucleated cell counts were estimated from reference gene primer amplification. TCRdb keeps only in-frame clones here, not all; method: immunoSEQ multiplex PCR. For V, J and clone size, that table is used; D and trimming come from the DNA. The table shows 90,000 to 150,000 clones, with roughly 85% occurring only once. This sample was taken from a study of blood T cell repertoires in COVID-19. Study-level information: Samples of COVID-19 (acute and convalescent) were obtained from the United States, Italy and Spain. In each case, the material was cDNA or gDNA derived from T cells, B-cell-depleted T cells, or PBMCs.

Sequencing was done on a sample of peripheral blood. The TCR comes from a man of 80 years or more with acute or convalescent COVID-19. The V and J genes are TRBV7-2 and TRBJ2-7; 7 bases agree with TRBD1. In nucleotides, the CDR3 is TGTGCCAGCCAAACCGACAGGGCATCCTACGAGCAGTACTTC. This translates into CASQTDRASYEQYF.